This passage covers 16 T cell receptor beta chains from one sample sequenced in a study of CD8 T cells in ankylosing spondylitis. TCRdb re-analysed the 5' RACE reads in MiXCR, keeping a single row per CDR3 protein. The sample includes about 240,000 distinct CDR3 sequences, approximately 12% of them seen just once. Material for sequencing was blood, either unsorted or a sorted T cell fraction (not recorded which). All receptors derive from a male donor with ankylosing spondylitis or in good health (not recorded which).

This clonotype was seen a few times. The J gene is TRBJ2-1, the V gene TRBV7-3; 10 nucleotides match TRBD2. After removal of 4 bases from V and 5 bases from J, the junction contained 5 bases not matched to a gene. The CDR3 consists of 15 residues. Germline V gene sequence: CDR1 SGHTA, CDR2 FQGTGA. The CDR3 loop is CASSSSGGAHNEQFF. The CDR3 region has the DNA TGTGCCAGCAGCTCCAGCGGGGGGGCACACAATGAGCAGTTCTTC.

This clonotype showed up just a few times. The chain carries TRBV7-9 and TRBJ2-7, with a possible D match to TRBD1 (6 bases). Germline V gives CDR1 SEHNR, CDR2 FQNEAQ (reference sequence). Trimming removed 1 base from V and 2 bases from J, with 15 bases in between. This CDR3 spans 16 amino acids. This CDR3 reads CASSLDGWTETYEQYF. The CDR3, as DNA: TGTGCCAGCAGCTTAGACGGATGGACAGAGACCTACGAGCAGTACTTC.

This clonotype was picked up a small number of times. The V and J genes are TRBV12-3 or TRBV12-4 and TRBJ2-1, with TRBD2 matching over 10 bases. There are 15 residues in the CDR3. V was clipped by 7 bases and J by 5 bases; unmatched bases: 8. Here the CDR3 reads CASIFGLAAHNEQFF. The CDR3 DNA follows: TGTGCCAGCATCTTTGGACTAGCGGCTCACAATGAGCAGTTCTTC.

This clonotype has at least ten counts. This rearrangement joins TRBV5-1 to TRBJ2-3; D ambiguous. Germline CDR1 is SGHRS and CDR2 is YFSETQ. The V gene lost 4 bases and the J gene lost 0 bases, with 12 bases spanning the gap. The CDR3 loop spans 15 amino acids. CDR3 region: CASSPLGASTDTQYF. In DNA, the CDR3 is TGCGCCAGCAGCCCCCTGGGCGCGAGCACAGATACGCAGTATTTT.

This clonotype has ten or more counts. V usage is TRBV27 and J usage is TRBJ2-3, with TRBD2 identical over 10 bases. V shed 2 bases and J 5 bases; nucleotides not matched to a gene: 7. This CDR3 has 16 amino acids. Looked up from germline, CDR1 is MNHEY and CDR2 is SMNVEV (reference sequence). The CDR3 region is CASSLGTSGKRDTQYF. CDR3 bases: TGTGCCAGCAGTTTAGGTACTAGCGGGAAAAGAGATACGCAGTATTTT.

The chain is built from TRBV3-1 and TRBJ2-2; D might be TRBD2 (6 bases). The CDR3 runs to 15 residues. The V gene lost 4 bases and the J gene lost 7 bases, with 16 bases spanning the gap. Looked up from germline, CDR1 is LGHDT and CDR2 is YNNKEL (reference sequence). CDR3 region: CASSLLGRGGGELFF. In DNA, the CDR3 is TGTGCCAGCAGCCTTCTCGGGAGAGGTGGCGGGGAGCTGTTTTTT.

The rearrangement joins TRBV7-2 to TRBJ2-6, with unresolved D. The CDR3 contains 13 residues. V was pared by 5 bases and J by 6 bases, with 8 bases between. Germline CDR1 and CDR2: SGHTA and FQGNSA. The CDR3 spells CASSLMEANVLTF. The CDR3 DNA reads as TGTGCCAGCAGCCTAATGGAGGCCAACGTCCTGACTTTC.

This clonotype was counted at least ten times. The rearrangement links TRBV28 to TRBJ1-1; D gene ambiguous. In germline, CDR1 is MDHEN, CDR2 SYDVKM. The CDR3 is 16 amino acids. Trimming cost V 6 bases and J 0 bases, with 17 bases left between them. Written as DNA, the CDR3 is TGTGCCAGCAGAGCCCTGACGGAAGGCATGAACACTGAAGCTTTCTTT. This codes for CASRALTEGMNTEAFF.

The V and J genes are TRBV12-3 or TRBV12-4 and TRBJ2-7; 9 bases line up with TRBD2. The V and J ends lost 5 bases and 9 bases, in that order; junction bases with no gene match: 14. The CDR3 consists of 15 residues. CDR3 sequence reads: CASSPSASGKSRQYF. CDR3 in DNA: TGTGCCAGCAGTCCTTCGGCTAGCGGGAAATCCCGGCAGTACTTC.

This clonotype was observed at least ten times. V is TRBV5-5 and J is TRBJ1-5, with D tentatively TRBD1 (5 bases). The CDR3 extends over 16 amino acids. V was pared by 3 bases and J by 1 base, with 14 bases between. The germline CDR1 and CDR2 sequences are SGHKS and YYEKEE (reference sequence). The CDR3 bases are TGTGCCAGCAGCTCCCGGGCCGGGGCCAGCAATCAGCCCCAGCATTTT. Translation: CASSSRAGASNQPQHF.

The chain carries TRBV3-1 and TRBJ2-1; D is unresolved. The CDR3 length is 13 residues. Per the germline V gene, CDR1 is LGHDT and CDR2 is YNNKEL (reference sequence). The V end was cut by 0 bases, the J end by 5 bases, with 5 bases between. The CDR3: CASSQDHHNEQFF. As DNA, the CDR3 is TGTGCCAGCAGCCAAGATCACCACAATGAGCAGTTCTTC.

There are many counts of this clonotype. This rearrangement joins TRBV12-3 or TRBV12-4 to TRBJ2-4; TRBD2 is a possible D gene (6 bases). CDR3 length: 10 residues. V lost 7 bases and J lost 15, with 13 bases in between. Written as DNA, the CDR3 is TGTGCCAGCATGGCGGGACGCGGGTACTTC. Protein: CASMAGRGYF.

Details on this clonotype: A read error may explain this, as a much larger clone is one base away. V usage is TRBV5-5 and J usage is TRBJ2-5, with D maybe TRBD2 (6 bases). CDR3 size: 15 residues. V lost 0 bases and J lost 1, with 10 bases in between. Germline V gene sequence: CDR1 SGHKS, CDR2 YYEKEE (reference sequence). The CDR3 DNA reads TGTGCCAGCAGCTTGGCGGAGGGCATCCAAGAGACCCAGTACTTC. As protein: CASSLAEGIQETQYF.

This clonotype was seen repeatedly, ten times or more. J is TRBJ2-1 and V is TRBV20-1; D not certain. CDR3 length equals 11 residues. Trimming took off 6 bases at V and 8 bases at J, with 11 bases between the two ends. Germline loops: CDR1 DFQATT, CDR2 SNEGSKA (reference sequence). CDR3 sequence reads: CSAEISDEQFF. The DNA for the CDR3 is TGCAGTGCGGAAATTAGTGATGAGCAGTTCTTC.

This clonotype has ten or more counts. V and J are TRBV20-1 and TRBJ2-3; the match to TRBD1 covers 7 bases. V gave up 6 bases and J gave up 3 bases; unmatched junction bases: 15. The CDR3 length is 16 residues. The germline CDR1 and CDR2 sequences are DFQATT and SNEGSKA (reference sequence). DNA of the CDR3: TGCAGTGCCCCGCGGCCGACAGGGATGGGAACAGATACGCAGTATTTT. It is translated as CSAPRPTGMGTDTQYF.

This clonotype has ten or more counts. The chain links TRBV20-1 to TRBJ2-7, with D unclear. Trimming cost V 0 bases and J 3 bases, with 12 bases left between them. Germline V gene data show CDR1 as DFQATT and CDR2 as SNEGSKA (reference sequence). The CDR3 runs 14 residues. Written as DNA, the CDR3 is TGCAGTGCTAGAGATCCGGCAGGCTACTACGAGCAGTACTTC. Translated: CSARDPAGYYEQYF.